This TCR beta chain is drawn from a study of technical replicates of blood from a handful of donors (dated by TCRdb to 2016 to 2017). Based on the germline V gene, the CDR1 and CDR2 sequences are MNHEY and SVGAGI. CDR3 length: 14 amino acids, cysteine to phenylalanine. Only CDR3 DNA remains: 42 bases, in frame from the first base. V loses 5 bases of germline sequence and J loses 4 bases, and the interval between the two ends is 14 bases. The library came from the immunoSEQ multiplex PCR assay. TCRdb retrieved this table from immuneACCESS and kept in-frame rearrangements only. Not all clones are present; in checked studies, unresolved V genes account for under half, and no reason is known for the remainder. Within this sample are some 62,000 clones, with more than 75% of them counted one time only. The ten largest clones add up to about 5.2% of the sample. On this clone: The target of this receptor is not known. There are no base qualities to consult, and no much larger clone falls within one base.

The receptor chain draws on TRBV6-5 and TRBJ1-1, with an unclear D gene assignment. The TCR comes from a human donor in good health. Some clones in this sample may be carry-over from other donors' samples. Sequenced input: PBMCs. In nucleotides, the sequence is TGTGCCAGCAGTCCACGTGGGGAGGGCACTGAAGCTTTCTTT. Its protein reads: CASSPRGEGTEAFF.